The present TCR beta chain was sequenced within a study of OX40 agonist ivuxolimab in advanced cancers. The study in broad terms: Ivuxolimab was a fully human IgG2 agonistic monoclonal antibody targeting the costimulatory receptor OX40 (CD134). Intravenous ivuxolimab was administered to patients every 2 weeks at six dose levels: 0.01, 0.1, 0.3, 1.5, 3 and 10 mg/kg. Of the 50 to 55 dose-escalation patients, hepatocellular carcinoma was present in 19, melanoma in around 15, renal cell carcinoma in 9 and head and neck cancer in 9. In the dose-escalation cohort, about four fifths of patients were male, and the mean age was around 65 years with a range of 23 to 79. Prior anti-PD-1, anti-PD-L1 or anti-CTLA-4 therapy was permitted, and checkpoint inhibitors had been received by under 50% of dose-escalation patients. Partial responses occurred in three dose-escalation patients: two with cutaneous melanoma and one with hepatocellular carcinoma. Peripheral TCRbeta sequencing aimed to test whether ivuxolimab altered TCR sequence diversity and caused clonal T-cell expansion. The monotherapy dose-escalation portion (N ≈ 52 patients) of the phase I ivuxolimab trial is reported in the paper.

The investigation overall reported the following: The antigen specificity of the clonally expanded peripheral T cells was not determined. At doses of 0.1 to 3.0 mg/kg, clonal expansion of both CD4+ and CD8+ blood T cells was observed from baseline to week 6. Low levels of normalized T-cell clonal expansion were also seen in some patients who did not respond. In partial responders in the 0.1-3.0 mg/kg groups, normalized peripheral clonal expansion was found to be among the lowest, especially among CD8+ T cells. After ivuxolimab, CD8+ T cells had more expanded clones than CD4+ T cells on average.

Genomic DNA was isolated from the sorted cells so that the TCRbeta CDR3 region could be sequenced. TCRbeta CDR3 regions were sequenced using the immunoSEQ Assay. TCRdb retrieved this table from immuneACCESS and kept in-frame rearrangements only. Not all clones are present; in checked studies, unresolved V genes account for under half, and no reason is known for the remainder. For this sample the table gives around 77,000 clones, of which around 90% were detected only once. 5.5% to 6% of the sample is in the top ten clones. This clone was observed a single time. Which antigen it targets is not known. This may stem from a read error, because a much larger clone lies one nucleotide away. Patients with a history of autoimmune disease or receiving systemic immunosuppression were excluded from the trial. Peripheral blood for TCR sequencing was drawn from every dose cohort at baseline, at cycle 4 day 1 and at cycle 7 day 1. The samples were taken from a phase I, first-in-human, multicenter, open-label dose-escalation trial of ivuxolimab. Adults with locally advanced or metastatic head and neck squamous cell, hepatocellular, melanoma or renal cell carcinoma were enrolled in the trial. Before TCR sequencing, CD4+ and CD8+ T cells were separately sorted from peripheral blood.

The receptor was derived from an adult with an advanced solid tumor such as melanoma, head and neck, liver or kidney cancer. The sequencing used CD4+ or CD8+ T cells sorted from blood, collected in a trial of the OX40 agonist ivuxolimab.

Read as DNA, the sequence is TGTGCCAGCAGCCAGGACACTGAAGCTTTCTTT. It codes for CASSQDTEAFF. Recombination linked TRBV6-5 to TRBJ1-1, with the D gene not clear enough to name. The trim is 6 bases for V and 3 bases for J, with a gap of 5 bases between the germline ends. Measured from the cysteine to the phenylalanine, the CDR3 is 11 residues long. The only DNA kept is the CDR3, 33 bases in frame from the first base. As encoded in the germline V gene, CDR1 is MNHEY while CDR2 is SVGAGI.